This T cell receptor beta chain was recorded in a study of cytotoxic CD8 clonotypes in ibrutinib-treated CLL. The overall study: Partial responses totalled about 24 and complete responses 2; after median approximately 6 years, 14 remained remitted and around twelve progressed. Study-level results: There were differences in sampling times between sustained-remission and progressing patients.

Assay used: immunoSEQ multiplex PCR; TCRdb lists only in-frame clones, some missing. The table has 150,000 to 200,000 clones, around nine tenths seen once; the top ten hold over 2.5%. Remarks on this clone: Its antigen remains unidentified.

CDR3 length equals 12 residues. Between the trimmed V and J ends, which lost 4 bases and 6 bases, there was a span of 10 bases. Germline CDR1 and CDR2: SGDLS and YYNGEE. The chain recombines TRBV9 with TRBJ1-1; D perhaps matches TRBD1 (6 bases). The source is a human donor with chronic lymphocytic leukemia. The sequencing used PBMCs, collected at disease progression, from a patient treated with ibrutinib. CDR3 sequence reads: CASSSQGAEAFF. As DNA, the CDR3 is TGTGCCAGCAGCTCACAGGGTGCTGAAGCTTTCTTT. Combining the CDR3 with reference TRBV9 and TRBJ1-1 gives the whole variable domain DSGVTQTPKHLITATGQRVTLRCSPRSGDLSVYWYQQSLDQGLQFLIQYYNGEERAKGNILERFSAQQFPDLHSELNLSSLELGDSALYFCASSSQGAEAFFGQGTRLTVV.